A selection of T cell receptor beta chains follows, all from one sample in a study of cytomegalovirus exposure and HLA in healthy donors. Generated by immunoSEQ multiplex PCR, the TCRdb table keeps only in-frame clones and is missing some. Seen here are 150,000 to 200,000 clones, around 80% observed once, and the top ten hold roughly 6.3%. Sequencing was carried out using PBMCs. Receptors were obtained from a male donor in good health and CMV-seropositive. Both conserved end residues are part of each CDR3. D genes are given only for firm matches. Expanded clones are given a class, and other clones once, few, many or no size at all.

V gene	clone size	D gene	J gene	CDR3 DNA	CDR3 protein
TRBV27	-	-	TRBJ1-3	TGTGCCAGCAGTTTGTGGAGGGGCTCTGGAAACACCATATATTTT	CASSLWRGSGNTIYF
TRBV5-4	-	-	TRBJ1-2	TGTGCCAGCAGCCCTGGCCGGACAGATAACTATGGCTACACCTTC	CASSPGRTDNYGYTF
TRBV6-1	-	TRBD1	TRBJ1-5	TGTGCCAACAAAACCCCGACAGGGGTGCAGCCCCAGCATTTT	CANKTPTGVQPQHF
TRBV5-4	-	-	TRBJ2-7	TGTGCCAGCAGCTTGGAGCTCGGGATTGTCGAGCAGTACTTC	CASSLELGIVEQYF
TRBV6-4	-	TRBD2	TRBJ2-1	TGTGCCAGCAGCCTTGGACTAGCGGGTACTGGTGAGCAGTTCTTC	CASSLGLAGTGEQFF
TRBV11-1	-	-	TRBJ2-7	TGTGCCAGCAGCCCTAACCGACCTAGGCCTGAGCAGTACTTC	CASSPNRPRPEQYF
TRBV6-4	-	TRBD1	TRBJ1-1	TGTGCCAGCAGCGTGGACAGGGGGCACACTGAAGCTTTCTTT	CASSVDRGHTEAFF
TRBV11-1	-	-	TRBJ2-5	TGTGCCAGCAGCTCCGGGCGGGGAGAGACCCAGTACTTC	CASSSGRGETQYF
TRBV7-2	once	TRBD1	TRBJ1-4	TGTGCCAGCAGCGGCAGGGGGTCTGAAAAACTGTTTTTT	CASSGRGSEKLFF
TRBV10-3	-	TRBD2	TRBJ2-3	TGTGCCATCAGACTAGCGGGAGTCGGGACAGATACGCAGTATTTT	CAIRLAGVGTDTQYF
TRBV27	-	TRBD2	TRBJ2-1	TGTGCCAGCAGTTTATCCTTTGACCCTAGCGGGATGAAGCTGTTCTTC	CASSLSFDPSGMKLFF
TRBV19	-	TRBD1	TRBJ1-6	TGTGCCAGTAGGGACAGGTACTCACCCCTCCACTTT	CASRDRYSPLHF
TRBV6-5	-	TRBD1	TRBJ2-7	TGTGCCAGCAGCGACAGGGGGTTAAGCGAGCAGTACTTC	CASSDRGLSEQYF
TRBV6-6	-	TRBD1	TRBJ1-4	TGTGCCAGCAGTGGGACAGGGGCTGGTGAAAAACTGTTTTTT	CASSGTGAGEKLFF
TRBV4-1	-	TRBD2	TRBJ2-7	TGCGCCAGCAGCCAAGATAGAACCGGGACTAGCGGTTACGAGCAGTACTTC	CASSQDRTGTSGYEQYF
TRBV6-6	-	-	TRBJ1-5	TGTGCCAGCAGCCAGGGAATTGAGAAGGGGCCCCAGCATTTT	CASSQGIEKGPQHF
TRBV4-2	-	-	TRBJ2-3	TGTGCCAGCAGAAGTGGGGCTCCGGGAGATACGCAGTATTTT	CASRSGAPGDTQYF
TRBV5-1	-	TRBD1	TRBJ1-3	TGCGCCAGCAGCAAACAGGGGGATTCTGGAAACACCATATATTTT	CASSKQGDSGNTIYF
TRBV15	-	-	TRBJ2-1	TGTGCCACCAGCAGCACCAGCGGGCCACTCTACAATGAGCAGTTCTTC	CATSSTSGPLYNEQFF
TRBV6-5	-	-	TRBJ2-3	TGTGCCAGCAGTTACTCGCTGGCGGCAGGGGATACGCAGTATTTT	CASSYSLAAGDTQYF
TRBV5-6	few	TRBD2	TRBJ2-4	TGTGCCAGCAGCTTGGGGCTAGCGGGAGGGATAAACATTCAGTACTTC	CASSLGLAGGINIQYF
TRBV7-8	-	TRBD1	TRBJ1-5	TGTGCCAGCAGCCGAGAACTGACAGGGGGCGCAAGCAATCAGCCCCAGCATTTT	CASSRELTGGASNQPQHF
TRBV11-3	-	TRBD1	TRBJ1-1	TGTGCCAGCAGCATAGGGACAGGGAAAATGAACACTGAAGCTTTCTTT	CASSIGTGKMNTEAFF
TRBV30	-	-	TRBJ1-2	TGTGCCTGGTCTCACTATGGCTACACCTTC	CAWSHYGYTF
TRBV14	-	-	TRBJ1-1	TGTGCCAGCAGCCAATTTAGCCGGACGGGGAGGGACACTGAAGCTTTCTTT	CASSQFSRTGRDTEAFF
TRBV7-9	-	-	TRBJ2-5	TGTGCCAGCAGCATCGGAGGAGCAAGACAACTTTACGGGCAGTACTTC	CASSIGGARQLYGQYF
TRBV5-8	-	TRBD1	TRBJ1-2	TGTGCCAGCAGCGGACAGGCACCGTACTATGGCTACACCTTC	CASSGQAPYYGYTF
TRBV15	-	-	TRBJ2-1	TGTGCCACCAGCGTTCACAGGGAAATGGATGAGCAGTTCTTC	CATSVHREMDEQFF
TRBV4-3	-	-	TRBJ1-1	TGCGCCAGCAGCCAAGCGGGGGTCGGCACTGAAGCTTTCTTT	CASSQAGVGTEAFF
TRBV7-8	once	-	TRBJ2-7	TGTGCCAGCAGCCGGTCCCACCCTCCCAACGAGCAGTACTTC	CASSRSHPPNEQYF
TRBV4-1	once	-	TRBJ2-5	TGCGCCAGCAGAGGCGGGCAAGAGACCCAGTACTTC	CASRGGQETQYF
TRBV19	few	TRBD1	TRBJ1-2	TGTGCCGCCACTAGGGGGCAGGGCGGGGGCTACACCTTC	CAATRGQGGGYTF
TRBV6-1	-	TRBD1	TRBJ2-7	TGTGCCAGCAGGTTAGGACAGGGCACCTACGAGCAGTACTTC	CASRLGQGTYEQYF
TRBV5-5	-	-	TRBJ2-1	TGTGCCAGCAGCTTGGCCGCGGGACGCTCCAACAATGAGCAGTTCTTC	CASSLAAGRSNNEQFF
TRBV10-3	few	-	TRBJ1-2	TGTGCCATCAGTGAATCAGGGTCTGGCTATGGCTACACCTTC	CAISESGSGYGYTF
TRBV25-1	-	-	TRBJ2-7	TGTGCCAGCAGTGACCATGGAGCCTACGAGCAGTACTTC	CASSDHGAYEQYF
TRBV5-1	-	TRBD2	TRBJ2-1	TGCGCCAGCAGCCAACCCACTAGCGGGGAGTACAATGAGCAGTTCTTC	CASSQPTSGEYNEQFF
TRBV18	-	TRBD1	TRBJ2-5	TGTGCCAGCTCACCCCTTGAGACAGGGGGCCGAGAGACCCAGTACTTC	CASSPLETGGRETQYF
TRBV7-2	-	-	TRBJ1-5	TGTGCCAGCAGCTTAGATCGTAGGGGAGGTCAGCCCCAGCATTTT	CASSLDRRGGQPQHF
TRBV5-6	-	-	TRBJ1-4	TGTGCCAGCGCGGGGGGTGAAAAACTGTTTTTT	CASAGGEKLFF
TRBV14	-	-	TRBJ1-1	TGTGCCAGCAGCCCGGTTCAGGGTGTTACTGAAGCTTTCTTT	CASSPVQGVTEAFF
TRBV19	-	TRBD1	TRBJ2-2	TGTGCCAGTAGCCCGGGACAGCTGAACACCGGGGAGCTGTTTTTT	CASSPGQLNTGELFF
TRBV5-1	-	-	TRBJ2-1	TGCGCCAGCAGCTTGACATGGGGCAGCTCCTACAATGAGCAGTTCTTC	CASSLTWGSSYNEQFF
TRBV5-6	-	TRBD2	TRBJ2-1	TGTGCCAGCAGCTTGGTTGCGGGAGGGGGTTACAATGAGCAGTTCTTC	CASSLVAGGGYNEQFF
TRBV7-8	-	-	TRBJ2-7	TGTGCCAGCAGCTTAGGGCCGGAGTACGAGCAGTACTTC	CASSLGPEYEQYF
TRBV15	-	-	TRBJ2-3	TGTGCCACCAGCAGAGGTCTAAACACAGATACGCAGTATTTT	CATSRGLNTDTQYF
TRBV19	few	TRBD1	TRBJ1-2	TGTGCCAGTAGTCGGGACAGGGGAAGGTCTGGCTACACCTTC	CASSRDRGRSGYTF
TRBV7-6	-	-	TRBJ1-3	TGTGCCAGCAGCTTAGAACGGACCCACCCGGGGGGCACCATATATTTT	CASSLERTHPGGTIYF
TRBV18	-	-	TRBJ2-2	TGTGCCAGCTCACCACCCGGGTCTTTGACCGGGGAGCTGTTTTTT	CASSPPGSLTGELFF
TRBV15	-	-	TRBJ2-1	TGTGCCACCAGCAGAGAGGCCAGTTACAATGAGCAGTTCTTC	CATSREASYNEQFF
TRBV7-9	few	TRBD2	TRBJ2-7	TGTGCCAGCAGCGGAACTAGCGGTGCCTACGAGCAGTACTTC	CASSGTSGAYEQYF